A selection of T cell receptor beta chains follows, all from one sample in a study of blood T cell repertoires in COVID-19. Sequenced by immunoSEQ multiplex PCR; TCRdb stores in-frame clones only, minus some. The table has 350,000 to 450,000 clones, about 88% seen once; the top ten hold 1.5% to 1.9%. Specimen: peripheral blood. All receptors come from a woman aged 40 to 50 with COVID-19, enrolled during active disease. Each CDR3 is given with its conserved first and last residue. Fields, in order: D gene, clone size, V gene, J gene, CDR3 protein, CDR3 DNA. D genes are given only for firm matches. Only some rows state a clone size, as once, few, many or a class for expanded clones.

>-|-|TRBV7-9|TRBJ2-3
CASRSQGASTDTQYF
TGTGCCAGCAGGTCACAGGGCGCTAGCACAGATACGCAGTATTTT
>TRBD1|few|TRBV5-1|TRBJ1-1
CASRWDRNTEAFF
TGCGCCAGCAGGTGGGACAGGAACACTGAAGCTTTCTTT
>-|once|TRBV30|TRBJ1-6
CAWSGLTGAPLHF
TGTGCCTGGAGTGGCCTGACAGGTGCGCCCCTCCACTTT
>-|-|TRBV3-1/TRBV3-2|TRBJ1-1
CASSQVAGATEAFF
TGTGCCAGCAGCCAAGTGGCAGGGGCCACTGAAGCTTTCTTT
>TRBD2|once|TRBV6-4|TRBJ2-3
CASSREGPTDTQYF
TGTGCCAGCAGTAGGGAGGGCCCCACAGATACGCAGTATTTT
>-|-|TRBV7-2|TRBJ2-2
CASSFARGSTGELFF
TGTGCCAGCAGCTTTGCCAGGGGCAGTACCGGGGAGCTGTTTTTT
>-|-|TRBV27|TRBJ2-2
CASSFALDTGELFF
TGTGCCAGCAGTTTCGCGTTGGACACCGGGGAGCTGTTTTTT
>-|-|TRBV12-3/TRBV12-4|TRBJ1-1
CASSQADEAFF
TGTGCCAGCAGTCAGGCCGACGAAGCTTTCTTT
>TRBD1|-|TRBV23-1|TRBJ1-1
CASSQASGQADTEAFF
TGCGCCAGCAGTCAAGCCTCCGGACAGGCCGATACTGAAGCTTTCTTT
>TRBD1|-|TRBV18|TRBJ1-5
CASSGTGNQPQHF
TGTGCCAGCTCGGGGACAGGGAATCAGCCCCAGCATTTT
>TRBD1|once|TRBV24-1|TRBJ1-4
CATSDSGQGSEKLFF
TGTGCCACCAGTGATTCCGGACAGGGTTCTGAAAAACTGTTTTTT
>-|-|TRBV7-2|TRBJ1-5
CASSFSGGGSNQPQHF
TGTGCCAGCAGCTTCTCCGGGGGAGGGAGCAATCAGCCCCAGCATTTT
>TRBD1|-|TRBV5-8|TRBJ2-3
CASNEGQGATDTQYF
TGTGCCAGCAATGAAGGACAGGGTGCAACAGATACGCAGTATTTT
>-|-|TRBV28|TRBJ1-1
CASSLGPNTEAFF
TGTGCCAGCAGTTTAGGGCCCAACACTGAAGCTTTCTTT
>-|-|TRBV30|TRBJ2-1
CAWSLTSSYNEQFF
TGTGCCTGGAGTTTGACAAGCTCCTACAATGAGCAGTTCTTC
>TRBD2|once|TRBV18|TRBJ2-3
CASSPPGRGGADTQYF
TGTGCCAGCTCACCACCCGGACGCGGGGGGGCAGATACGCAGTATTTT
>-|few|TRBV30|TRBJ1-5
CAWSTGTQPQHF
TGTGCCTGGAGTACAGGGACTCAGCCCCAGCATTTT
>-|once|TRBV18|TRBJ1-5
CASSFRSGEYQPQHF
TGTGCCAGCTCGTTTAGATCAGGGGAGTATCAGCCCCAGCATTTT
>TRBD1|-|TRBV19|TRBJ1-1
CASSPRQGRNTEAFF
TGTGCCAGTAGTCCTCGACAGGGGAGAAACACTGAAGCTTTCTTT
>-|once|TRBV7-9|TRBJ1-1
CASSGHRAGAFF
TGTGCCAGCAGCGGACACAGGGCGGGAGCTTTCTTT
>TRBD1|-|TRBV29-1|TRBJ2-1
CSVDPSRGLQQFF
TGCAGCGTTGACCCAAGCAGGGGGCTCCAGCAGTTCTTC
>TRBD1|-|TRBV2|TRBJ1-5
CASGGQTIYQPQHF
TGTGCCAGCGGGGGACAGACGATCTATCAGCCCCAGCATTTT
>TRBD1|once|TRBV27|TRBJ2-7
CASSQRTGNSYEQYF
TGTGCCAGCAGCCAGAGGACAGGTAATTCCTACGAGCAGTACTTC
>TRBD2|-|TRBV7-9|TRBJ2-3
CASSPWAAGFTDTQYF
TGTGCCAGCAGCCCCTGGGCAGCGGGATTCACAGATACGCAGTATTTT
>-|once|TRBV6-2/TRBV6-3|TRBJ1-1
CASSYAGISTEAFF
TGTGCCAGCAGTTACGCAGGGATAAGTACTGAAGCTTTCTTT
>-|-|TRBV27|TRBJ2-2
CASKYLGLRGAGELFF
TGTGCCAGCAAATACCTGGGGCTGCGCGGGGCCGGGGAGCTGTTTTTT
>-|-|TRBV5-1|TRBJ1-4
CASSLGATNEKLFF
TGCGCCAGCAGCTTGGGCGCAACTAATGAAAAACTGTTTTTT
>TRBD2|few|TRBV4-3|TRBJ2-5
CASSQDRATGLAGLQETQYF
TGCGCCAGCAGCCAAGATAGGGCTACGGGACTAGCGGGTCTCCAAGAGACCCAGTACTTC
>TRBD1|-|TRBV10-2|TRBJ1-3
CASSESPGQGIGNTIYF
TGCGCCAGCAGTGAGTCACCGGGACAGGGGATCGGAAACACCATATATTTT
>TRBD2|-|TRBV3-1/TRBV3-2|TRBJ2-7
CASSQDKASGTYEQYF
TGTGCCAGCAGCCAAGATAAGGCTAGCGGGACCTACGAGCAGTACTTC
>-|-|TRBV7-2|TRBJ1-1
CASSLAGAWPTEAFF
TGTGCCAGCAGCTTAGCAGGGGCCTGGCCTACTGAAGCTTTCTTT
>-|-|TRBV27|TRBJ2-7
CASSLWPGSDEQYF
TGTGCCAGCAGTTTATGGCCGGGGTCTGACGAGCAGTACTTC
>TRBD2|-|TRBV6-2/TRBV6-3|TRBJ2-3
CASSYRLAATDTQYF
TGTGCCAGCAGTTACCGGCTAGCGGCCACAGATACGCAGTATTTT
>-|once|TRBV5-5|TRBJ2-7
CASSLEPIAETYEQYF
TGTGCCAGCAGCTTAGAACCAATAGCGGAGACCTACGAGCAGTACTTC
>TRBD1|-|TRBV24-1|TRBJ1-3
CATSDGQGARGNTIYF
TGTGCCACCAGTGATGGACAGGGGGCGCGTGGAAACACCATATATTTT
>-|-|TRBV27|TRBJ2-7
CASSLDFSPSYEQYF
TGTGCCAGCAGTCTCGACTTTTCGCCATCCTACGAGCAGTACTTC
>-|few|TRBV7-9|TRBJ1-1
CASSLTAVGDTEAFF
TGTGCCAGCAGCTTGACGGCCGTAGGGGACACTGAAGCTTTCTTT
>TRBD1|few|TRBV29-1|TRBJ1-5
CSVGFGTGEQPQHF
TGCAGCGTTGGGTTCGGGACAGGGGAACAGCCCCAGCATTTT
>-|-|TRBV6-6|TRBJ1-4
CASSFRSDRTNEKLFF
TGTGCCAGCAGTTTTCGATCCGACAGGACTAATGAAAAACTGTTTTTT
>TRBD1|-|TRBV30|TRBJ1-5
CAWNPQGGAGNQPQHF
TGTGCCTGGAATCCCCAAGGGGGCGCCGGCAATCAGCCCCAGCATTTT
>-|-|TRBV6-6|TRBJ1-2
CASETEGNYGYTF
TGTGCCAGCGAGACTGAGGGTAACTATGGCTACACCTTC
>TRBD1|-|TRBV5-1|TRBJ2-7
CASSSDRGAYEQYF
TGCGCCAGCAGCTCGGACAGGGGAGCCTACGAGCAGTACTTC
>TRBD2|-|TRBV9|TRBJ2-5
CASSVNAGTKETQYF
TGTGCCAGCAGCGTTAATGCCGGGACTAAAGAGACCCAGTACTTC
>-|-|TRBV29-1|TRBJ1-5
CSVSTGLDQPQHF
TGCAGCGTGTCCACAGGGTTAGATCAGCCCCAGCATTTT
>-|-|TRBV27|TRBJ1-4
CASSLAGEGPRSGKLFF
TGTGCCAGCAGTTTAGCCGGTGAGGGACCTCGGAGCGGGAAACTGTTTTTT